This entry lists 2 T cell receptor beta chains sequenced from one sample in a study of T cell repertoires in aging, cancer and after chemotherapy. TRB rearrangements spanning V, D and J were amplified using mixed TRB-A/B primers. TCRdb called the multiplex PCR reads again in MiXCR, with one record for every CDR3 protein. The sample holds some 1,700 distinct CDR3 sequences, around 24% seen once. TCR beta rearrangements were amplified from peripheral blood genomic DNA. What was sequenced was blood. All receptors derive from a human donor with a solid tumor.

This clonotype is large (0.1 to 1%) by share. This sequence joins TRBV30 and TRBJ2-2; D unclear. Trimming took off 3 bases at V and 6 bases at J, with 8 bases between the two ends. This CDR3 is built from 12 residues. Per germline, CDR1 GTSNPN and CDR2 SVGIG (reference sequence). The CDR3 region has the DNA TGTGCCTGGAGCACCCAATCCGGGGAGCTGTTTTTT. It codes for CAWSTQSGELFF.

The rearrangement joins TRBV20-1 to TRBJ1-1, with D perhaps matching TRBD1 (5 bases). V lost 0 bases and J 10 bases, leaving 15 bases between the germline ends. This CDR3 contains 13 residues. Germline CDR1 DFQATT, CDR2 SNEGSKA (reference sequence). The CDR3 spells CSARDQAGAAAFF. In nucleotides, the CDR3 is TGCAGTGCTAGAGATCAGGCTGGGGCGGCAGCTTTCTTT.